Below, one T cell receptor beta chain is given with its context. What it binds is unknown. The source of the sample is a study of CXCR3-negative and CXCR3-positive naive CD8 T cells. Study-wide background: Libraries each contributed about 1.5 +/- 0.3 million TRB reads, for roughly 140 million in total. General study results and limits: Hydrophobicity was higher for TRB CDR3s found in CXCR3-positive naive cells than in CXCR3-negative naive cells. Naive cells that were CXCR3-negative or CXCR3-positive used TRBV-TRBJ genes alike, while memory cells diverged.

Germline-derived CDR1 and CDR2 are LGHNA and YSLEER. The CDR3 totals 17 residues. TRB cDNA libraries were made by UMI-labeled 5' RACE. Following a re-call of the 5' RACE reads, TCRdb has one entry per CDR3 protein and lacks DNA. The sample shows about 120,000 distinct CDR3 sequences, and around 0.36% sits with its ten largest clones. Naive CD8+ T cells showed CD45RO-CCR7+CD27+CD95-. This sequence originates from a human donor in good health. Some clones in this sample may be carry-over from other donors' samples. The chain carries TRBV4-3 and TRBJ1-3; TCRdb names TRBD1, which stays unverified in the absence of DNA. Sample: naive CXCR3+ CD8+ T cells from blood. Subset given: CD45RO-CCR7+CD27+CD95- naive CD8+ T cells expressing CXCR3 (TNR3+). CDR3 sequence reads: CASSQDRARLGGNTIYF.